This TCR beta chain is drawn from a study of shared clonotypes between healthy human individuals. Study context: A couple of women and a few men aged 18 to 49 made up the donors.

Source study methods: Filtering differed because ImmunoSEQ produced junction-only sequences that carried no quality scores. Sequencing was performed with immunoSEQ multiplex PCR; in TCRdb, only in-frame clones are kept and a portion is missing. D and trimming were read from the DNA, whereas the V and J calls and clone size are those reported in that table. This sample has a few hundred thousand clones, with roughly three quarters found just once. CDR3 length: 19 amino acids. V gave up 5 bases and J gave up 0 bases; unmatched junction bases: 15. CDR1 and CDR2 from the germline V gene are SGHTA and FQGTGA.

Sample: PBMCs. The chain joins TRBV7-3 to TRBJ2-3; 9 nucleotides align to TRBD2. This TCR was sampled from a woman in her thirties or forties in good health. Some clones in this sample may be carry-over from other donors' samples. The chain's CDR3 is CASSPKGLASSESTDTQYF. CDR3 nucleotides: TGTGCCAGCAGCCCAAAAGGACTAGCGAGTTCGGAAAGCACAGATACGCAGTATTTT.